A selection of T cell receptor beta chains follows, all from one sample in a study of regulatory T cells in long-lasting Graves disease. TCRdb itself ran the multiplex PCR reads through MiXCR, one entry per CDR3 protein. The table lists about 440,000 distinct CDR3 sequences, 15% of them singletons. The same sample was also used in a study of T cells in Graves' hyperthyroidism and ophthalmopathy.

The source material was peripheral blood mononuclear cells (PBMCs), sampled at new diagnosis, from a patient treated with antithyroid drugs. Receptors originate from a woman between 25 and 40 years old with Graves disease. The CDR3 runs from the conserved cysteine through the conserved F or W. The D gene is left open where the match is weak. Clone size is not always given. Where it is, it says once, few, many or a class for expanded clones.

V	J	length	size	D	DNA	CDR3
TRBV6-2/TRBV6-3	TRBJ2-5	18	many	.	TGTGCCAGCAGTTACTGGGGACCAAAGTCGCCGTACCAAGAGACCCAGTACTTC	CASSYWGPKSPYQETQYF
TRBV18	TRBJ1-5	14	.	.	TGTGCCAGCTCACCAGGTACAGGGTATCAGCCCCAGCATTTT	CASSPGTGYQPQHF
TRBV7-3	TRBJ2-3	15	many	TRBD2	TGTGCCAGCCAACTAGCGGGAGGGCCGATGGATACGCAGTATTTT	CASQLAGGPMDTQYF
TRBV7-9	TRBJ2-2	15	.	.	TGTGCCAGCAGCTTAATGACAACAAACACCGGGGAGCTGTTTTTT	CASSLMTTNTGELFF
TRBV7-2	TRBJ2-7	15	many	.	TGTGCCAGCAGCTTAGGGCTGGGGGCCCCCTCCGAGCAGTACTTC	CASSLGLGAPSEQYF
TRBV5-6	TRBJ1-1	13	.	TRBD1	TGTGCCAGCGAAGACAGGGCCATGACTGAAGCTTTCTTT	CASEDRAMTEAFF
TRBV13	TRBJ2-1	15	few	.	TGTGCCAGCAGCTTAGTAGGAAACTCCTACAATGAGCAGTTCTTC	CASSLVGNSYNEQFF
TRBV5-1	TRBJ2-2	16	few	TRBD2	TGCGCCAGCAGCTTGGGGGACTACGCTTATACCGGGGAGCTGTTTTTT	CASSLGDYAYTGELFF
TRBV30	TRBJ2-1	16	many	TRBD2	TGTGCCTGGACGGTATGGCGGGGGAGCTCCTACAATGAGCAGTTCTTC	CAWTVWRGSSYNEQFF
TRBV2	TRBJ2-7	14	many	.	TGTGCCAGCAGTGAAGAGGGTAGCTCCTACGAGCAGTACTTC	CASSEEGSSYEQYF
TRBV4-2	TRBJ1-6	15	.	TRBD1	TGTGCCAGCAGCCAAGCAGGGGGCAGGAATTCACCCCTCCACTTT	CASSQAGGRNSPLHF
TRBV4-1	TRBJ2-3	17	few	TRBD2	TGCGCCAGCAGCCAAGAACTAGCGGGAGTGAGGTCAGATACGCAGTATTTT	CASSQELAGVRSDTQYF
TRBV29-1	TRBJ2-7	12	few	.	TGCAGCGTTGGGAGCGTAGCTTACGAGCAGTACTTC	CSVGSVAYEQYF
TRBV6-5	TRBJ2-1	11	many	.	TGTGCCAGCAGTTACGGGGTGACGCAGTTCTTC	CASSYGVTQFF
TRBV7-9	TRBJ2-2	17	many	TRBD1	TGTGCCAGCAGCCCCAGAACAGGGGGCCTGAACACCGGGGAGCTGTTTTTT	CASSPRTGGLNTGELFF
TRBV20-1	TRBJ2-3	15	once	.	TGCAGTGCTAGAAGCGATAGCGGTAGCACAGATACGCAGTATTTT	CSARSDSGSTDTQYF
TRBV28	TRBJ1-1	17	few	TRBD1	TGTGCCAGCAGTTTCTATCAGGGGGCCTTCCGGTGGACTGAAGCTTTCTTT	CASSFYQGAFRWTEAFF